The 3 T cell receptor beta chains below come from one sample, sequenced in a study of CD8 T cells in ankylosing spondylitis. Study outcomes and limitations: In ankylosing spondylitis blood, a motif of several highly homologous TCR beta variants appeared characteristic.

Their cognate antigens are unknown. From the 5' RACE reads, TCRdb called clonotypes with MiXCR, one entry per CDR3 protein. The sample holds about 500,000 distinct CDR3 sequences; less than 6% are singletons and the top ten take roughly 3.3%. Sequencing was carried out using blood, either unsorted or a sorted T cell fraction (not recorded which). The receptors were sampled from a male donor with ankylosing spondylitis.

This clonotype was counted at least ten times. The genes are TRBV20-1 and TRBJ1-5; 7 bases line up with TRBD1. Germline trimming cut 5 bases from V and 0 bases from J; bases unmatched to any gene: 10. Germline V gene data show CDR1 as DFQATT and CDR2 as SNEGSKA (reference sequence). The CDR3 is made up of 16 amino acids. The CDR3 loop is CSAYSGTAYSNQPQHF. The CDR3 bases are TGCAGTGCTTATTCCGGGACAGCATATAGCAATCAGCCCCAGCATTTT.

The V and J genes are TRBV2 and TRBJ1-1, with D possibly TRBD1 on 5 matching bases. V was trimmed by 7 bases and J by 10 bases, leaving 13 bases between them. Germline values: CDR1 SNHLY, CDR2 FYNNEI. CDR3 size: 11 residues. In nucleotides, the CDR3 is TGTGCCAGCACCTGGGGGGGTGTAGCTTTCTTT. Encoded protein: CASTWGGVAFF. Combining the CDR3 with reference TRBV2 and TRBJ1-1 gives the whole variable domain EPEVTQTPSHQVTQMGQEVILRCVPISNHLYFYWYRQILGQKVEFLVSFYNNEISEKSEIFDDQFSVERPDGSNFTLKIRSTKLEDSAMYFCASTWGGVAFFGQGTRLTVV.

This clonotype was picked up many times. The chain joins TRBV5-1 to TRBJ2-2; D ambiguous. The CDR3 contains 16 residues. The ends were cut back, 0 bases at V and 1 base at J, with 10 bases in the middle. Germline V CDR1 and CDR2: SGHRS, YFSETQ. The CDR3 spells CASSLEPNRNTGELFF. The CDR3 nucleotides read TGCGCCAGCAGCTTGGAACCCAACAGGAACACCGGGGAGCTGTTTTTT. Full variable domain (rest looked up from reference TRBV5-1 and TRBJ2-2): KAGVTQTPRYLIKTRGQQVTLSCSPISGHRSVSWYQQTPGQGLQFLFEYFSETQRNKGNFPGRFSGRQFSNSRSEMNVSTLELGDSALYLCASSLEPNRNTGELFFGEGSRLTVL.